This T cell receptor (beta chain) was sequenced during a study of read filtering for tumor transcriptome and immune sequencing. Whole-study results and caveats: This fraction held mixed bone marrow immune cells after CD138-negative sorting.

This clonotype was seen repeatedly, ten times or more. Its matching antigen is unknown. CDR3 length: 15 amino acids. V shed 5 bases, J shed 6 bases, and the junction held 7 bases outside the gene matches. Germline CDR1 and CDR2: SGHTA and FQGNSA. This library used roughly 400 ng RNA and molecular barcoded adaptors spanning alpha/delta and beta/gamma chains. TCRdb called the reads again in MiXCR, with one record for every CDR3 protein. The sample lists approximately 45,000 distinct CDR3 sequences, 20% occurring once. Sampling of bone marrow took place during active disease in every patient. The sequence derives from a donor at least 40 years old with multiple myeloma. The J gene is TRBJ2-1, the V gene TRBV7-2; 10 bases match TRBD2. What was sequenced was a population of CD138-negative cells sorted from bone marrow. The chain's CDR3 is CASSRTSGMGNEQFF. The CDR3 DNA is TGTGCCAGCAGCCGGACTAGCGGTATGGGCAATGAGCAGTTCTTC.